Listed below are T cell receptor beta chains from one sample, sequenced in a study of T cells in Graves' hyperthyroidism and ophthalmopathy. TCRdb called the multiplex PCR reads again in MiXCR, with one record for every CDR3 protein. The sample yields around 520,000 distinct CDR3 sequences, 12% to 15% seen once. The sequencing sample was made of blood. Receptor source: a woman aged 40 to 50 with Graves' hyperthyroidism. The CDR3 runs from the conserved cysteine through the conserved F or W. Fields, in order: D gene, V gene, clone size, J gene, CDR3 DNA, CDR3 protein. A D gene is named only where the DNA matches it firmly. Size tells how often a clone was seen (once, few, many) or the class of an expanded clone, and some rows leave it out.

TRBD2	TRBV24-1	-	TRBJ2-7	TGTGCCACCAGTGATTTGGAAACTAGCGGGACCTACGAGCAGTACTTC	CATSDLETSGTYEQYF
-	TRBV18	many	TRBJ2-1	TGTGCCAGCTCACCCCAGAGATTAGCGGACAATGAGCAGTTCTTC	CASSPQRLADNEQFF
TRBD1	TRBV2	-	TRBJ1-2	TGTGCCAGCAGTGAGTGGACAGGGCGGCTCTATGGCTACACCTTC	CASSEWTGRLYGYTF
-	TRBV2	many	TRBJ2-1	TGTGCCAGCAGCGTCCTCGGACAGCCCGACAATGAGCAGTTCTTC	CASSVLGQPDNEQFF
-	TRBV25-1	-	TRBJ1-1	TGTGCCAGCAGGAGACAAACTGAAGCTTTCTTT	CASRRQTEAFF
-	TRBV3-1	few	TRBJ1-1	TGTGCCAGCAGCCCCTCAAGGATGTTTCGGAACACTGAAGCTTTCTTT	CASSPSRMFRNTEAFF
TRBD2	TRBV12-3/TRBV12-4	many	TRBJ2-5	TGTGCCAGCAGTATGGGACTAGCGGGAGGGCCGTTAGAGACCCAGTACTTC	CASSMGLAGGPLETQYF
TRBD2	TRBV7-8	many	TRBJ2-3	TGTGCCAGCAGCTTAGAGGGACTAGCGGGAGGAAGCACAGATACGCAGTATTTT	CASSLEGLAGGSTDTQYF
-	TRBV10-3	many	TRBJ1-1	TGTGCCATCAGTGAGGAGGGGGACACTGAAGCTTTCTTT	CAISEEGDTEAFF
-	TRBV20-1	once	TRBJ2-1	TGCAGTGCTAGAGATCCCATGAGAGGGTCCTACAATGAGCAGTTCTTC	CSARDPMRGSYNEQFF
TRBD1	TRBV4-1	many	TRBJ2-7	TGCGCCAGCAGCCTTCAGGGGACAGGGGACGAGCAGTACTTC	CASSLQGTGDEQYF
-	TRBV20-1	many	TRBJ1-1	TGCAGTGTGAGGAACACTGAAGCTTTCTTT	CSVRNTEAFF
-	TRBV4-2	-	TRBJ1-4	TGTGCCAGCAGCCAAGGGGACAAGGATCTTGAAAAACTGTTTTTT	CASSQGDKDLEKLFF
-	TRBV11-3	once	TRBJ2-7	TGTGCCAGCAGCTTAAGGGGTTACAATGAGCAGTACTTC	CASSLRGYNEQYF
-	TRBV12-3/TRBV12-4	-	TRBJ2-5	TGTGCCGGCAGTTTGGGGGCGACTACAGGAGAGACCCAGTACTTC	CAGSLGATTGETQYF
TRBD2	TRBV25-1	few	TRBJ2-3	TGTGCCAGCCCCCCTCAGCGGGAGGGGGGGGCAACGCAGTATTTT	CASPPQREGGATQYF
-	TRBV3-1	few	TRBJ1-2	TGTGCCAGCAGCCAAGGGGAGCAAGGCCCCTATGGCTACACCTTC	CASSQGEQGPYGYTF
-	TRBV11-3	-	TRBJ2-5	TGTGCCAGCAGCACACCTTGGGACAACCAAGAGACCCAGTACTTC	CASSTPWDNQETQYF
TRBD1	TRBV28	few	TRBJ1-2	TGTGCCAGCAGTTCAACGGTACAGGGGAATAACTATGGCTACACCTTC	CASSSTVQGNNYGYTF
TRBD1	TRBV19	-	TRBJ1-5	TGTGCCACCTGGACAGGGCGCAATCAGCCCCAGCATTTT	CATWTGRNQPQHF
TRBD1	TRBV9	many	TRBJ2-3	TGTGCCAGCAGCGTAGCTACAGGGGGTGGGAACACAGATACGCAGTATTTT	CASSVATGGGNTDTQYF
-	TRBV30	many	TRBJ1-4	TGTGCCTCCGGGGGCAGAGGTGAAAAACTGTTTTTT	CASGGRGEKLFF
-	TRBV3-1	many	TRBJ1-5	TGTGCCAGCAGCCAAGCGCAAGGGGGTCAGCCCCAGCATTTT	CASSQAQGGQPQHF
-	TRBV5-1	few	TRBJ2-1	TGTGCCAGCCGAACCCCCCAGGGTCCCAATGAGCAGTTCTTC	CASRTPQGPNEQFF
-	TRBV11-3	many	TRBJ2-1	TGTGCCAGCAGCTTAGGGGGCGGAGTGCCCTACAATGAGCAGTTCTTC	CASSLGGGVPYNEQFF
TRBD1	TRBV6-1	few	TRBJ1-2	TGTGCCAGCAGTGAAGGACAGGGCTTCAACTATGGCTACACCTTC	CASSEGQGFNYGYTF
TRBD1	TRBV7-6	-	TRBJ1-1	TGTGCCAGCAGCCCCTCGACAGGGTCGGGCACTGAAGCTTTCTTT	CASSPSTGSGTEAFF
-	TRBV28	many	TRBJ2-2	TGTGCCAGCAGTCCCTCCGGGGTCACCGGGGAGCTGTTTTTT	CASSPSGVTGELFF
TRBD2	TRBV20-1	many	TRBJ2-1	TGCAGTGCCCGGACTAGCGGGACTTACGAGCAGTTCTTC	CSARTSGTYEQFF
TRBD1	TRBV19	-	TRBJ2-7	TGTGCCAGTAGTCCGGACAGGAATGAATACGAGCAGTACTTC	CASSPDRNEYEQYF
-	TRBV18	many	TRBJ1-1	TGTGCCAGCTCACCAGTTACAGGGACCCTAATGAACACTGAAGCTTTCTTT	CASSPVTGTLMNTEAFF
TRBD2	TRBV12-3/TRBV12-4	few	TRBJ2-3	TGTGCCAGCACTAGCGGGAGGTTTAGCACAGATACGCAGTATTTT	CASTSGRFSTDTQYF
TRBD2	TRBV10-3	few	TRBJ2-2	TGTGCCATCAGCAGGACTAGCAACACCGGGGAGCTGTTTTTT	CAISRTSNTGELFF
-	TRBV12-3/TRBV12-4	few	TRBJ1-2	TGTGCCAGCAGTTTTTTCCGGACAGCTAACTATGGCTACACCTTC	CASSFFRTANYGYTF
TRBD1	TRBV27	many	TRBJ1-1	TGTGCCAGCAGTTTATCATCCGGGACAGGGACTGAAGCTTTCTTT	CASSLSSGTGTEAFF
-	TRBV29-1	-	TRBJ1-1	TGCAGCGTTGATCGGGGACCAAAGAACACTGAAGCTTTCTTT	CSVDRGPKNTEAFF
-	TRBV7-9	-	TRBJ2-2	TGTGCCAGCCTTCGGAACACCGGGGAGCTGTTTTTT	CASLRNTGELFF
-	TRBV28	few	TRBJ2-3	TGTGCCAGCAGCCCTCATGGGCAGGTTACAGATACGCGGTATTTT	CASSPHGQVTDTRYF
-	TRBV12-3/TRBV12-4	-	TRBJ2-2	TGTGCCAGCAGTTTATACGGGACCAACACCGGGGAGCTGTTTTTT	CASSLYGTNTGELFF
TRBD1	TRBV20-1	-	TRBJ1-5	TGCAGTGCTAGAGACGGGACAGGGGGCGCGAATCAGCCCCAGCATTTT	CSARDGTGGANQPQHF
-	TRBV6-1	many	TRBJ2-3	TGTGCCAGCAGACTAAGCGGTTCTAGCACAGATACGCAGTATTTT	CASRLSGSSTDTQYF
TRBD1	TRBV20-1	many	TRBJ2-5	TGCAGTGCAGGACGGACAGGTCAAGAGACCCAGTACTTC	CSAGRTGQETQYF
-	TRBV5-1	-	TRBJ2-1	TGCGCCAGCGGCTCAGACCACTGGGGTGAGCAGTTCTTC	CASGSDHWGEQFF
-	TRBV5-1	few	TRBJ2-4	TGCGCCAGCAGCTTAGGCGGACAAAACGGCAAAAACATTCAGTACTTC	CASSLGGQNGKNIQYF
TRBD1	TRBV25-1	few	TRBJ1-2	TGTGCCAGCAGTGGGGGGACAGCCACGTATGGCTACACCTTC	CASSGGTATYGYTF
-	TRBV5-1	many	TRBJ2-1	TGCGCCAGCAGCTTGTCGGGGGAGAGGTACAATGAGCAGTTCTTC	CASSLSGERYNEQFF
-	TRBV30	many	TRBJ2-3	TGTGCCTGGAGTGTAGGACTGGCTAGCACAGATACGCAGTATTTT	CAWSVGLASTDTQYF
TRBD2	TRBV2	many	TRBJ2-2	TGTGCCAGCAGTCCGGGGGGGGCGAGCACCGGGGAGCTGTTTTTT	CASSPGGASTGELFF
TRBD1	TRBV27	-	TRBJ1-4	TGTGCCAGCAGTTGGACAGGGGTGGATGAAAAACTGTTTTTT	CASSWTGVDEKLFF
-	TRBV20-1	many	TRBJ1-1	TGCAGTGCTAGAGGAGCGGACGGCATGAACACTGAAGCTTTCTTT	CSARGADGMNTEAFF
-	TRBV4-2	-	TRBJ2-7	TGTGCCAGCAGCCAAGAGGTTGACGAGCAGTACTTC	CASSQEVDEQYF
-	TRBV27	many	TRBJ1-5	TGTGCCAGCAGTTCCTCAGAACTTAGCAATCAGCCCCAGCATTTT	CASSSSELSNQPQHF
TRBD2	TRBV24-1	many	TRBJ2-7	TGTGCCACCAGTGATTTAACTAGCGGCCCCGAGCAGTACTTC	CATSDLTSGPEQYF